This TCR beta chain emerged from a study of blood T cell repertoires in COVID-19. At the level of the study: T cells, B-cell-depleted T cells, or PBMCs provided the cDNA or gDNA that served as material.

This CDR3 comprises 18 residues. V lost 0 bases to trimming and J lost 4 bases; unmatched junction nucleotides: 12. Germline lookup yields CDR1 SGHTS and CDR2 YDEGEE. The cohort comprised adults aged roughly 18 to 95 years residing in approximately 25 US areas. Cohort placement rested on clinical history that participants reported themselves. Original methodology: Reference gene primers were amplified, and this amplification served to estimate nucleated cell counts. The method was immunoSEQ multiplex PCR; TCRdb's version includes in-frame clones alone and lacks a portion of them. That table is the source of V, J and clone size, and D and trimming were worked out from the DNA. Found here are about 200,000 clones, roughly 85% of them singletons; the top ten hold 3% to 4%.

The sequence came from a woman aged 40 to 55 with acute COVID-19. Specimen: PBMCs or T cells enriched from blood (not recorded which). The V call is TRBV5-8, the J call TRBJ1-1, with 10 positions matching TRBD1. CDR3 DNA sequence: TGTGCCAGCAGCTTGGTATATATTGACAGGGGGCATTCCACTGAAGCTTTCTTT. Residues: CASSLVYIDRGHSTEAFF.